This T cell receptor (beta chain) was captured by sequencing in a study of blood T cell repertoires in COVID-19. Study context: Researchers got acute and convalescent COVID-19 samples from the United States, Italy and Spain. PBMCs, B-cell-depleted T cells, or T cells were the source of the cDNA or gDNA that made up the material.

Participant-given clinical history determined each cohort assignment. Each recovered donor of Cohort 3 presented with two negative PCRs, clearance, or symptom resolution. The repertoire was sequenced with immunoSEQ multiplex PCR; TCRdb's copy has only in-frame clones and lacks some. The sample includes around 250,000 clones, roughly four fifths of them seen just once. Germline-derived CDR1 and CDR2 are SGHRS and YFSETQ. V trimming: 0 bases; J trimming: 2 bases; junction bases outside the gene matches: 2. CDR3 length equals 16 residues. The sequencing input was PBMCs or T cells enriched from blood (not recorded which). The chain carries TRBV5-1 and TRBJ2-2; TRBD2 aligns across 9 bases. The clonotype was recovered from a middle-aged man who had recovered from COVID-19. The chain's CDR3 is CASSLDLAGNTGELFF. The CDR3 DNA reads as TGCGCCAGCAGCTTGGACCTAGCGGGAAACACCGGGGAGCTGTTTTTT. The full variable domain, in which reference TRBV5-1 and TRBJ2-2 provide the parts outside the CDR3, is KAGVTQTPRYLIKTRGQQVTLSCSPISGHRSVSWYQQTPGQGLQFLFEYFSETQRNKGNFPGRFSGRQFSNSRSEMNVSTLELGDSALYLCASSLDLAGNTGELFFGEGSRLTVL.